This entry lists 14 T cell receptor beta chains sequenced from one sample in a study of OX40 agonist ivuxolimab in advanced cancers. Library prep was done by the immunoSEQ multiplex PCR assay. The table was pulled from immuneACCESS by TCRdb, which kept in-frame rearrangements only. Such tables lose some clones; where checked, under half of the loss comes from unresolved V genes, and the rest has no known cause. Across this sample there are 65,000 to 95,000 clones, with about nine tenths seen only once. Together, the top ten hold roughly 0.18% of the sample. This sample comprised CD4+ or CD8+ T cells sorted from blood, obtained in a trial of the OX40 agonist ivuxolimab. The source of these receptors is an adult with an advanced solid tumor such as melanoma, head and neck, liver or kidney cancer.

CDR3 loop: CASSRDRGTGNTIYF. As DNA, the CDR3 is TGTGCCAGCAGCCGAGACAGGGGGACTGGAAACACCATATATTTT. The chain links TRBV7-2 to TRBJ1-3; TRBD1 matches at 9 bases. Trimming cost V 5 bases and J 2 bases; bases outside gene matches: 4. Germline V gene data show CDR1 as SGHTA and CDR2 as FQGNSA. This CDR3 has 15 amino acids.

The chain combines TRBV19 with TRBJ2-7; the match to TRBD2 covers 12 bases. J was trimmed by 2 bases and V by 5 bases; bases with no gene match: 7. In germline, CDR1 is LNHDA, CDR2 SQIVND (reference sequence). This CDR3 contains 16 residues. CDR3: CASSGQLAGGTYEQYF. CDR3 in DNA: TGTGCCAGTAGTGGACAACTAGCGGGAGGAACCTACGAGCAGTACTTC. Full variable domain (rest looked up from reference TRBV19 and TRBJ2-7): DGGITQSPKYLFRKEGQNVTLSCEQNLNHDAMYWYRQDPGQGLRLIYYSQIVNDFQKGDIAEGYSVSREKKESFPLTVTSAQKNPTAFYLCASSGQLAGGTYEQYFGPGTRLTVT.

This chain uses TRBV9 with TRBJ2-1; TRBD2 matches at 8 bases. The CDR3 is 16 amino acids. Trimming took 0 bases from V and 5 from J; bases not matched to a gene: 7. The germline V gene encodes CDR1 SGDLS and CDR2 YYNGEE. The CDR3 DNA reads TGTGCCAGCAGCGTAGCAATAGCGGGGCGGGACAATGAGCAGTTCTTC. Amino acid sequence: CASSVAIAGRDNEQFF. Full variable domain (rest looked up from reference TRBV9 and TRBJ2-1): DSGVTQTPKHLITATGQRVTLRCSPRSGDLSVYWYQQSLDQGLQFLIQYYNGEERAKGNILERFSAQQFPDLHSELNLSSLELGDSALYFCASSVAIAGRDNEQFFGPGTRLTVL.

The V gene is TRBV27, the J gene TRBJ2-2; tentatively, D is TRBD2 (6 bases). CDR1 MNHEY and CDR2 SMNVEV come from the germline V gene (reference sequence). This CDR3 region has 15 residues. V lost 5 bases to trimming and J lost 0 bases, with 10 bases between them. This chain's CDR3 is CASSRDFANTGELFF. The DNA of the CDR3 is TGTGCCAGCAGTAGGGACTTCGCGAACACCGGGGAGCTGTTTTTT.

The chain combines TRBV13 with TRBJ2-5; the D is unclear. This CDR3 region has 15 residues. V lost 5 bases and J lost 2, with 15 bases in between. Germline V CDR1 and CDR2: PRHDT, FYEKMQ (reference sequence). In DNA form, the CDR3 reads TGTGCCAGCAGCCCGCGACATGAACCTCAAGAGACCCAGTACTTC. This gives the protein CASSPRHEPQETQYF.

The chain has TRBV18 and TRBJ2-6; perhaps D is TRBD1 or TRBD2 (5 bases each). The germline gives CDR1 KGHSH, CDR2 LQKENI. This CDR3 has 18 residues. The V end lost 2 bases, the J end lost 0 bases, and 14 bases lay between the germline ends. CDR3 amino acids: CASSPLAGRGSGANVLTF. Written as DNA, the CDR3 is TGTGCCAGCTCACCATTAGCAGGGAGAGGCTCTGGGGCCAACGTCCTGACTTTC.

The CDR3 coding sequence is TGTGCCAGCAGTTCCCGGGGGCCGTTGGGCAATGAGCAGTTCTTC. Translated: CASSSRGPLGNEQFF. The rearrangement uses TRBV11-2 and TRBJ2-1, with D perhaps given as TRBD1 or TRBD2 (6 bases each). Trimming stripped 6 bases from V and 6 bases from J, with 18 bases between. The CDR3 is 15 residues long. Germline assignment: CDR1 SGHAT and CDR2 FQNNGV.

In its sample, this clone was seen a few times. The chain uses TRBV10-1 and TRBJ2-2; perhaps TRBD2 as D (5 bases). V was cut by 2 bases and J by 7 bases, with 8 bases left in between. The CDR3 length is 13 residues. Germline CDR1 reads WNHNN; CDR2 reads SYGVQD (reference sequence). CDR3 in DNA: TGCGCCAGCAGTGAGCCCGGGAACGGGGAGCTGTTTTTT. Protein product: CASSEPGNGELFF.

The rearrangement links TRBV10-3 to TRBJ1-1; 8 nucleotides line up with TRBD1. The germline gives CDR1 ENHRY, CDR2 SYGVKD. With 4 bases clipped from V and 0 bases from J, the junction kept 16 bases outside the gene matches. CDR3 size: 19 residues. The CDR3 DNA sequence: TGTGCCATCAGTGGGACTAAGACAGGGGTATGGGAAATGAACACTGAAGCTTTCTTT. Its protein product is CAISGTKTGVWEMNTEAFF.

The rearrangement joins TRBV28 to TRBJ2-7; D gene ambiguous. The V end was cut by 2 bases, the J end by 0 bases, with 20 bases between. Germline V gives CDR1 MDHEN, CDR2 SYDVKM. This CDR3 is 18 amino acids long. Written as DNA, the CDR3 is TGTGCCAGCAGTTTACCTCCCCTCTCCGCGGTTGGCTCCTACGAGCAGTACTTC. As protein: CASSLPPLSAVGSYEQYF.

The chain uses TRBV6-5 and TRBJ2-5; 7 bases agree with TRBD1. The CDR3 runs 15 residues. Per germline, CDR1 MNHEY and CDR2 SVGAGI. J lost 2 bases, V lost 2 bases, and 5 bases had no gene match. The CDR3 spells CASSYHDRVQETQYF. CDR3 nucleotides: TGTGCCAGCAGTTACCACGACAGGGTACAAGAGACCCAGTACTTC.

CDR3 region: CASSQGQGGELFF. The DNA for the CDR3 is TGTGCCAGCAGCCAAGGTCAGGGGGGGGAGCTGTTTTTT. The J gene is TRBJ2-2, the V gene TRBV4-2; the D gene is possibly TRBD1 (6 bases). Germline CDR1 is LGHNA and CDR2 is YNFKEQ. This CDR3 is 13 amino acids long. Trimming left V 1 base short and J 8 bases short, with 8 bases between.

The chain couples TRBV5-1 to TRBJ1-4; 7 bases agree with TRBD1. The junction had 12 bases not matched to a gene; V was cut back by 5 bases and J by 8 bases. Germline CDR1 SGHRS, CDR2 YFSETQ. This CDR3 region has 15 residues. As DNA, the CDR3 is TGCGCCAGCAGGGGGACAGCGCGCCTTTCGGAAAAACTGTTTTTT. Its translation is CASRGTARLSEKLFF.

The CDR3 DNA reads TGTGCCAGCGCGCCGACTAGCGGAGCTACCGGGGAGCTGTTTTTT. Translation gives CASAPTSGATGELFF. This sequence joins TRBV11-3 and TRBJ2-2; 9 positions agree with TRBD2. V was clipped by 8 bases and J by 5 bases; unmatched bases: 9. This CDR3 contains 15 residues. CDR1 and CDR2 (germline): SGHNT, YENEEA.